The T cell receptor beta chain described here comes from a study of blood T cell repertoires in COVID-19. In germline, CDR1 is WSHSY, CDR2 SAAADI. Trimming left V 6 bases short and J 4 bases short, with 9 bases between. CDR3 length: 13 amino acids. As handled by the study authors: Reference gene primer amplification yielded estimated nucleated cell counts. Only in-frame clones appear in the TCRdb table, and some are missing; sequencing was by immunoSEQ multiplex PCR. V, J and clone size were drawn from that table, and D and trimming were deduced from the DNA. The sample comprises 40,000 to 50,000 clones, roughly nine tenths of which are singletons, and less than 7% rests with the top ten.

The receptor was isolated from a human donor in a cohort sampled during active COVID-19. This chain joins TRBV10-2 and TRBJ2-2, with a weak D call TRBD1 (5 bases). Sequencing used peripheral blood. CDR3 amino acids: CASRGRPTGELFF. CDR3 bases: TGCGCCAGCAGGGGGCGTCCCACCGGGGAGCTGTTTTTT.